The rows below give T cell receptor beta chains drawn from one sample of a study of cytomegalovirus exposure and HLA in healthy donors. Sequenced by immunoSEQ multiplex PCR; TCRdb stores in-frame clones only, minus some. The profile shows about 120,000 clones, roughly 66% of them singletons. The source material was PBMCs. Receptors were obtained from a woman aged 25 to 45 in good health and CMV-seronegative. The CDR3 runs from the conserved cysteine through the conserved F or W. The D gene is left open where the match is weak. Clone size is given for some rows only: seen once, a few or many times, or a class if the clone is expanded.

size,D,J,V,CDR3,DNA
-,-,TRBJ2-7,TRBV5-6,CASSLPPGEQYF,TGTGCCAGCAGCTTGCCCCCGGGGGAGCAGTACTTC
-,-,TRBJ1-5,TRBV6-5,CASSYGANQPQHF,TGTGCCAGCAGTTACGGGGCCAATCAGCCCCAGCATTTT
-,-,TRBJ1-6,TRBV5-1,CASSEGGGSSYNSPLHF,TGCGCCAGCAGCGAGGGTGGCGGGAGCTCCTATAATTCACCCCTCCACTTT
once,TRBD1,TRBJ1-1,TRBV10-3,CAISLTGGTEAFF,TGTGCCATCAGCTTGACAGGGGGCACTGAAGCTTTCTTT
few,TRBD2,TRBJ2-1,TRBV2,CASSRTSTSDEQFF,TGTGCCAGCAGTAGAACCTCGACTAGCGATGAGCAGTTCTTC
-,-,TRBJ2-3,TRBV15,CATSLQRTGPSTDTQYF,TGTGCCACCAGCTTACAGAGGACTGGACCTAGCACAGATACGCAGTATTTT
-,-,TRBJ2-5,TRBV7-9,CATSEAFETQYF,TGTGCTACCTCGGAGGCGTTTGAGACCCAGTACTTC
-,TRBD1,TRBJ2-2,TRBV6-5,CASSQGQANTGELFF,TGTGCCAGCAGCCAGGGACAGGCGAACACCGGGGAGCTGTTTTTT
-,TRBD2,TRBJ2-5,TRBV12-5,CASALSGVVQTQYF,TGTGCTAGTGCCCTTAGCGGGGTCGTTCAGACCCAGTACTTC
-,-,TRBJ2-6,TRBV2,CASSESDSGTSGANVLTF,TGTGCCAGCAGTGAGTCGGACTCAGGAACCTCTGGGGCCAACGTCCTGACTTTC
-,-,TRBJ2-1,TRBV19,CASSIYPGSINEQFF,TGTGCCAGTAGTATATACCCCGGGAGTATCAATGAGCAGTTCTTC
-,TRBD1,TRBJ1-2,TRBV9,CASSESGGVANYGYTF,TGTGCCAGCAGCGAATCAGGGGGCGTAGCTAACTATGGCTACACCTTC
-,TRBD1,TRBJ1-3,TRBV4-1,CASSPPGQLTGNTIYF,TGCGCCAGCAGCCCCCCGGGACAGCTCACCGGAAACACCATATATTTT
-,-,TRBJ1-3,TRBV5-4,CASSIRGGSGNTIYF,TGTGCCAGCAGCATCCGGGGAGGGTCGGGAAACACCATATATTTT
few,TRBD1,TRBJ1-2,TRBV27,CASGLLPDRGYGYTF,TGTGCCAGCGGCCTATTACCCGACAGGGGCTATGGCTACACCTTC
-,-,TRBJ2-7,TRBV5-8,CASSSIFGQIAYEQYF,TGTGCCAGCAGCTCCATTTTCGGACAGATCGCCTACGAGCAGTACTTC
few,TRBD2,TRBJ2-7,TRBV28,CASSPRSWREVHEQYF,TGTGCCAGCAGCCCCCGGTCTTGGCGGGAGGTCCACGAGCAGTACTTC
-,-,TRBJ1-2,TRBV10-3,CAISNSGTHYGYTF,TGTGCCATCAGTAACAGCGGGACACATTATGGCTACACCTTC
medium-sized,TRBD1,TRBJ1-5,TRBV4-1,CASSRTGDQPQHF,TGCGCCAGCAGCCGCACAGGGGATCAGCCCCAGCATTTT
-,TRBD1,TRBJ2-7,TRBV7-6,CASSQGQGFSYEQYF,TGTGCCAGCAGCCAAGGACAGGGATTTTCCTACGAGCAGTACTTC
few,-,TRBJ2-1,TRBV5-1,CASSLASGNEQFF,TGCGCCAGCAGCTTGGCCAGCGGGAATGAGCAGTTCTTC
-,-,TRBJ1-1,TRBV5-6,CASSLDRVGTEAFF,TGTGCCAGCAGCTTGGACAGGGTGGGCACTGAAGCTTTCTTT